This TCR beta chain was captured by sequencing in a study of shared clonotypes between healthy human individuals. The wider study: Three plates were used per donor for CD4 naive, three for CD4 memory, two for CD8 naive and one for CD8 memory.

On sorted subsets, replicate PCRs used approximately 190 ng DNA, or 31,000 or so T cell genomes. The table came from immunoSEQ multiplex PCR; TCRdb's copy has only in-frame clones and leaves some out. The repertoire holds about 1,800,000 clones, approximately 94% seen once, with roughly 1% in the top ten. In the naive CD8 group, cells lacked CD45RO and were positively selected for CCR7, so terminally differentiated effector memory CD45RA+ cells were left out. The receptor was isolated from a man aged 18 to 29 in good health. The specimen sequenced was naive CD8+ T cells sorted from blood.

The CDR3 DNA is TGTGCCAGCAGCCAATCTCGGGAGCGGGAGACTCTCGAGCAGTACTTC. This encodes CASSQSRERETLEQYF. The chain links TRBV5-5 to TRBJ2-7; 8 bases are shared with TRBD2. CDR1 and CDR2 from the germline V gene are SGHKS and YYEKEE (reference sequence). CDR3 length: 16 amino acids. The V and J ends lost 4 bases and 6 bases, in that order; junction bases with no gene match: 15.